This T cell receptor beta chain came from a study of T cells in Graves' hyperthyroidism and ophthalmopathy. Whole-study results and caveats: Most thyroid clonotypes with frequency above 0.001 were detected in blood.

Diagnoses used clinical symptoms, serum thyroxine and TRAb, thyroid ultrasound and orbital computed tomography. A sample of blood taken at first hyperthyroidism diagnosis preceded any ophthalmopathy symptoms. Fresh 10 ml peripheral blood yielded PBMCs. This clonotype appeared many times. Its antigen is currently unknown. RNA transcripts yielded amplified TCR beta CDR3 regions. The HTBI primer set served for first-round RT-PCR of the TCR CDR3. MiXCR, applied by TCRdb to the multiplex PCR reads, yields one record per CDR3 protein. Here the sample spans around 380,000 distinct CDR3 sequences, about 13% being singletons. V shed 3 bases and J shed 10 bases, with 16 bases lying between them. The length of the CDR3 is 14 residues.

This receptor was identified in a man aged 25 to 45 with Graves' hyperthyroidism that later progressed to Graves' ophthalmopathy. This rearrangement joins TRBV12-3 or TRBV12-4 to TRBJ2-1, with a tentative D call TRBD2 (6 bases). The source material was blood. The CDR3 DNA reads TGTGCCAGCAGTTTGCGGGGCCTAACGGCGGAGCAGTTCTTC. Translating gives CASSLRGLTAEQFF.